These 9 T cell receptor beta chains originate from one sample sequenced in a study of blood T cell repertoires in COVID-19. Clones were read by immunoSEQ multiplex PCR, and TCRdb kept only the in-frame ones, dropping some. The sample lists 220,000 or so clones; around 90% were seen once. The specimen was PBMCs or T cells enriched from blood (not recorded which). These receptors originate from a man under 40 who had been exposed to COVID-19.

The CDR3 loop is CASSSGETTQETQYF. The DNA of the CDR3 is TGCGCCAGCAGCTCCGGGGAGACAACCCAAGAGACCCAGTACTTC. V gene TRBV4-1 combines with J gene TRBJ2-5; a possible D gene is TRBD2 (5 bases). The CDR3 has 15 amino acids. With 5 bases removed from V and 1 base from J, the gap between germline ends came to 14 bases. From germline, CDR1 is MGHRA and CDR2 YSYEKL.

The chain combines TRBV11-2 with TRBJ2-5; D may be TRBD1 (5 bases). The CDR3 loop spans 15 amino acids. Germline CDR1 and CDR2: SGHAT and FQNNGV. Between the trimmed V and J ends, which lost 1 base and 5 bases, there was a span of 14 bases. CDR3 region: CASSLGGEVWETQYF. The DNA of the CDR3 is TGTGCCAGCAGCTTAGGGGGCGAGGTGTGGGAGACCCAGTACTTC.

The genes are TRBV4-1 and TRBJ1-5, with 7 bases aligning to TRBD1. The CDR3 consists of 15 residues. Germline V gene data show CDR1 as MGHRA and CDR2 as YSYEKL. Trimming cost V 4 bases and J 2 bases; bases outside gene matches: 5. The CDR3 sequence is CASSPRQGGNQPQHF. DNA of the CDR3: TGCGCCAGCAGCCCTCGACAGGGAGGCAATCAGCCCCAGCATTTT.

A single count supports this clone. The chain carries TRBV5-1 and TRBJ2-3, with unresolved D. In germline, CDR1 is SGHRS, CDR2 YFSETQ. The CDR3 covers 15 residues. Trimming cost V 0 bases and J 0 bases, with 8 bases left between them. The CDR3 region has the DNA TGCGCCAGCAGCTTGGAGACAACTAGCACAGATACGCAGTATTTT. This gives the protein CASSLETTSTDTQYF.

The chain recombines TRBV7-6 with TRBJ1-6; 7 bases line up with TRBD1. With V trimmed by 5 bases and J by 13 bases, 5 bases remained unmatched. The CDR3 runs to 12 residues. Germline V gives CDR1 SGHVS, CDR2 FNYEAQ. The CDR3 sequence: CASSLRGLPLHF. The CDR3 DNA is TGTGCCAGCAGCCTCAGGGGGTTGCCCCTCCACTTT.

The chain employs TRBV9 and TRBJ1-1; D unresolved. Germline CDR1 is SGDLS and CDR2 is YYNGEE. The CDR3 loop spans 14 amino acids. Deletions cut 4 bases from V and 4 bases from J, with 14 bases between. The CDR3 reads CASSPVRRGTEAFF. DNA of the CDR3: TGTGCCAGCAGCCCTGTACGTCGAGGCACTGAAGCTTTCTTT.

The CDR3 loop reads CASNPVAGETQYF. In nucleotides, the CDR3 is TGTGCCAGCAACCCCGTAGCGGGGGAGACCCAGTACTTC. The chain links TRBV6-5 to TRBJ2-5, with 8 positions matching TRBD2. Germline lookup yields CDR1 MNHEY and CDR2 SVGAGI. Trimming at V came to 7 bases and at J to 5 bases, leaving 6 bases not matched to a gene. The CDR3 has 13 amino acids.

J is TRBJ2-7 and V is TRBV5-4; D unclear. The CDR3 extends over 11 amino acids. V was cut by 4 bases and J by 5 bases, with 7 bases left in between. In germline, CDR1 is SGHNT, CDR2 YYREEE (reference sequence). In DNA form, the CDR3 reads TGTGCCAGCAGCCTAAATGACGAGCAGTACTTC. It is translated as CASSLNDEQYF.

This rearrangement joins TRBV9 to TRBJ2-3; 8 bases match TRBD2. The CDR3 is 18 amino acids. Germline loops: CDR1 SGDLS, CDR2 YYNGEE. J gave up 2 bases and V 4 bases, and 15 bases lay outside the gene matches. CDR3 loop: CASSPRAGGFPFTDTQYF. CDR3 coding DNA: TGTGCCAGCAGCCCAAGGGCGGGGGGATTCCCCTTCACAGATACGCAGTATTTT.